This TCR beta chain was retrieved from a study of blood T cell repertoires in COVID-19. With 0 bases removed from V and 8 bases from J, the gap between germline ends came to 12 bases. This CDR3 spans 14 amino acids. Germline values: CDR1 SGHRS, CDR2 YFSETQ. Here immunoSEQ multiplex PCR was the method, and the copy in TCRdb shows in-frame clones only, minus some. The sample has about 120,000 clones; about four fifths are singletons. This sequence originates from a man in his sixties with active or convalescent COVID-19. Material: peripheral blood. The J gene is TRBJ2-1, the V gene TRBV5-1; tentatively, D is TRBD1 (5 bases). The CDR3: CASSLGRVEDEQFF. DNA of the CDR3: TGCGCCAGCAGCTTGGGCAGGGTAGAAGATGAGCAGTTCTTC.